A single sample gave rise to the 15 T cell receptor beta chains below, sequenced in a study of shared clonotypes between healthy human individuals (dated by TCRdb to 2019 to 2021). Libraries were built with the immunoSEQ multiplex PCR assay. TCRdb limited this immuneACCESS table to in-frame rearrangements with V and J called. A share of clones is missing; checked studies link under half to unresolved V genes, and the rest is unexplained. This sample holds over 950,000 clones; approximately 80% were observed only once. Approximately 0.95% of the sample is taken by the ten largest. Sample: memory CD4+ T cells from PBMCs. In light of the paper, this sample's cell subset or site label describes: CD45RA-negative fraction. Every receptor here comes from a young man in good health. Some clones in this sample may be carry-over from other donors' samples.

CDR3 sequence: CASSSQTDIQYF. The CDR3 DNA reads TGTGCCAGCAGCTCACAAACGGACATTCAGTACTTC. The J gene is TRBJ2-4, the V gene TRBV11-1; D not resolved. Trimming took 4 bases from V and 8 from J, leaving 9 bases between them. The CDR3 is made up of 12 amino acids. Germline V gene sequence: CDR1 SGHAT, CDR2 FQDESV (reference sequence). Full variable domain (remainder filled in from reference TRBV11-1 and TRBJ2-4): EAEVAQSPRYKITEKSQAVAFWCDPISGHATLYWYRQILGQGPELLVQFQDESVVDDSQLPKDRFSAERLKGVDSTLKIQPAELGDSAMYLCASSSQTDIQYFGAGTRLSVL.

The chain combines TRBV7-8 with TRBJ2-7; 7 nucleotides match TRBD2. V gave up 1 base and J gave up 1 base; unmatched junction bases: 4. CDR1 and CDR2 (germline): SGHVS, FQNEAQ. The CDR3 is 15 amino acids. CDR3 in amino acids: CASSLGPSGSYEQYF. The CDR3 region has the DNA TGTGCCAGCAGCTTAGGTCCTAGCGGATCCTACGAGCAGTACTTC.

On this clone itself: This sequence is one base from a far larger clone and is likely a read error. V gene TRBV5-1 combines with J gene TRBJ1-3; no reliable D call. Germline CDR1 SGHRS, CDR2 YFSETQ. The CDR3 is 15 residues long. Trimming removed 0 bases at V and 0 bases at J, with 7 bases between. CDR3 sequence (DNA): TGCGCCAGCAGCTTGGCCCAGAGCTCTGGAAACACCATATATTTT. It yields the protein CASSLAQSSGNTIYF.

CDR3 sequence: CASSSGTEQPQHF. Here the CDR3 DNA reads TGTGCCAGCAGTTCCGGGACTGAACAGCCCCAGCATTTT. J is TRBJ1-5 and V is TRBV6-7, with D perhaps TRBD1 (5 bases). TRBV6-7 is an ORF for which the function is uncertain. V dropped 4 bases and J dropped 7 bases, with 11 bases sitting between them. The CDR3 spans 13 residues.

The chain joins TRBV5-1 to TRBJ2-1; D uncertain. V shed 4 bases and J shed 8 bases, with 10 bases lying between them. CDR3 length: 12 residues. The germline CDR1 and CDR2 sequences are SGHRS and YFSETQ. This CDR3 is CASSPGWDEQFF. CDR3 DNA: TGCGCCAGCAGCCCCGGCTGGGATGAGCAGTTCTTC.

This clone has a count of ten or more. In the same sample, other DNA sequences code for this CDR3. DNA of the CDR3: TGTGCCAGCAGTGGACAGGGCCTTAACTATGGCTACACCTTC. Translated, it gives CASSGQGLNYGYTF. V is TRBV2 and J is TRBJ1-2, with 7 positions matching TRBD1. CDR1 is SNHLY, CDR2 FYNNEI, per germline. The CDR3 consists of 14 residues. Unmatched junction bases numbered 3, after V lost 4 bases and J lost 1 base.

The chain combines TRBV7-8 with TRBJ1-5, with D perhaps matching TRBD1 (6 bases). The V and J ends lost 5 bases and 4 bases respectively, with 15 bases between them. This CDR3 contains 15 residues. The V gene's germline CDR1 is SGHVS and CDR2 FQNEAQ. This CDR3 is CASSPSRQGNQPQHF. The CDR3 DNA reads TGTGCCAGCAGCCCTAGCCGGCAGGGGAATCAGCCCCAGCATTTT.

Note on this clone: This sample includes further DNA sequences coding for the same CDR3. The DNA of the CDR3 is TGCGCCAGCAGCTCCGGAGGTTACGAGCAGTACTTC. It codes for CASSSGGYEQYF. The chain joins TRBV5-1 to TRBJ2-7; D may be TRBD2 (5 bases). Germline V gene lookup returns CDR1 SGHRS and CDR2 YFSETQ. The CDR3 has 12 amino acids. Trimming removed 3 bases from V and 4 bases from J, with 8 bases in between.

This clone was detected once. The chain links TRBV7-8 to TRBJ2-1, with TRBD2 as a possible D gene (5 bases). Germline lookup yields CDR1 SGHVS and CDR2 FQNEAQ. V lost 2 bases to trimming and J lost 3 bases, with 14 bases between them. This CDR3 contains 16 residues. CDR3 protein: CASSLRSGPFYNEQFF. The CDR3 nucleotides read TGTGCCAGCAGCTTAAGGAGCGGACCTTTCTACAATGAGCAGTTCTTC.

This chain joins TRBV28 and TRBJ1-1; D is undetermined. The CDR3 contains 15 residues. Trimming took off 2 bases at V and 3 bases at J, with 13 bases between the two ends. Germline V gene data show CDR1 as MDHEN and CDR2 as SYDVKM. In DNA, the CDR3 is TGTGCCAGCAGTTTAATGGATCCCCTAGACACTGAAGCTTTCTTT. It translates to CASSLMDPLDTEAFF.

The rearrangement links TRBV7-6 to TRBJ1-1; D is uncertain. Germline loops: CDR1 SGHVS, CDR2 FNYEAQ. The CDR3 consists of 15 residues. Trimming removed 4 bases at V and 1 base at J, with 13 bases between. CDR3 in amino acids: CASSSLGLSNTEAFF. In DNA, the CDR3 is TGTGCCAGCAGCTCACTAGGCCTTTCGAACACTGAAGCTTTCTTT.

The V call is TRBV5-1, the J call TRBJ2-3; the match to TRBD2 covers 7 bases. V shed 0 bases, J shed 6 bases, and the junction held 7 bases outside the gene matches. This CDR3 is 15 amino acids long. In germline, CDR1 is SGHRS, CDR2 YFSETQ. CDR3 residues: CASSLDGGSWDTQYF. CDR3 sequence (DNA): TGCGCCAGCAGCTTGGACGGCGGGAGTTGGGATACGCAGTATTTT. Together with reference TRBV5-1 and TRBJ2-3, the CDR3 gives the full variable domain: KAGVTQTPRYLIKTRGQQVTLSCSPISGHRSVSWYQQTPGQGLQFLFEYFSETQRNKGNFPGRFSGRQFSNSRSEMNVSTLELGDSALYLCASSLDGGSWDTQYFGPGTRLTVL.

This clone appeared once. This chain joins TRBV28 and TRBJ2-3; D gene ambiguous. The CDR3 covers 14 residues. Between the trimmed V and J ends, which lost 6 bases and 6 bases, there was a span of 16 bases. Per germline, CDR1 MDHEN and CDR2 SYDVKM. The CDR3 reads CASSSPTPPDTQYF. Written as DNA, the CDR3 is TGTGCCAGCAGCTCCCCCACTCCCCCCGATACGCAGTATTTT.

The V call is TRBV28, the J call TRBJ2-5; TRBD2 matches 13 bases. Per germline, CDR1 MDHEN and CDR2 SYDVKM. The CDR3 runs to 16 residues. Unmatched junction bases numbered 12, after V lost 4 bases and J lost 10 bases. The chain's CDR3 is CASSSQTSGRRRVQYF. The CDR3 DNA reads as TGTGCCAGCAGTTCCCAGACTAGCGGGAGGAGGAGGGTCCAGTACTTC.

This clone appeared a few times. J is TRBJ1-1 and V is TRBV28; D not certain. The germline V gene has CDR1 MDHEN and CDR2 SYDVKM. V was pared by 3 bases and J by 1 base, with 3 bases between. The length of the CDR3 is 12 residues. The CDR3 here is CASSFKNTEAFF. CDR3 sequence (DNA): TGTGCCAGCAGTTTCAAGAACACTGAAGCTTTCTTT.